This T cell receptor (beta chain) is from a study of blood T cell repertoires in COVID-19. Study summary: PBMCs, B-cell-depleted T cells, or T cells provided the cDNA or gDNA that made up the material.

The CDR3 covers 15 residues. The V and J ends lost 0 bases and 3 bases respectively, with 11 bases between them. The germline gives CDR1 KGHSY, CDR2 FQNENV. Per the original data handling: Estimates of nucleated cell counts were drawn from the amplification of reference gene primers. Only in-frame clones appear in the TCRdb table, and some are missing; sequencing was by immunoSEQ multiplex PCR. D and trimming were read from the DNA, whereas the V and J calls and clone size are those reported in that table. Altogether roughly 100,000 clones are present, more than 85% being singletons, with the ten largest covering roughly 3.1%.

This chain joins TRBV16 and TRBJ1-1; possibly TRBD1 for D (5 bases). Input material: peripheral blood. The clonotype comes from a man aged 50 to 60 with active or convalescent COVID-19. The CDR3 here is CASSQSGGVDTEAFF. The CDR3 bases are TGTGCCAGCAGCCAATCGGGGGGAGTCGACACTGAAGCTTTCTTT.